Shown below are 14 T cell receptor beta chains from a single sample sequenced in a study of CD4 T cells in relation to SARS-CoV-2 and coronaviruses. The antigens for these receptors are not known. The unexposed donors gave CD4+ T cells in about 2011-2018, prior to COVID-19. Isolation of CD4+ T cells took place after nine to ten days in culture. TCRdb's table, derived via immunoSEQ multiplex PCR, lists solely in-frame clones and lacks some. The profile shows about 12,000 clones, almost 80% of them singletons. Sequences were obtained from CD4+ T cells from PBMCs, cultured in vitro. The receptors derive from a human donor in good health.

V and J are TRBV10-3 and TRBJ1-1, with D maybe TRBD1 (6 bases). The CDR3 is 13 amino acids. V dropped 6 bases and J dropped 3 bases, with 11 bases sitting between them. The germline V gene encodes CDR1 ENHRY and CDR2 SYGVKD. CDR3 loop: CAIRGAPDTEAFF. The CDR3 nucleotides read TGTGCCATCAGGGGGGCGCCGGACACTGAAGCTTTCTTT.

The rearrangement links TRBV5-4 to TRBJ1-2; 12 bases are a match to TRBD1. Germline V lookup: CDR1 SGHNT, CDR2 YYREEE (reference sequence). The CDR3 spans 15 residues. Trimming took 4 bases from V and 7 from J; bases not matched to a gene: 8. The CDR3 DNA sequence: TGTGCCAGCAGCCCGGCGGGACAGGGGGCCTTTGGCTACACCTTC. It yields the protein CASSPAGQGAFGYTF.

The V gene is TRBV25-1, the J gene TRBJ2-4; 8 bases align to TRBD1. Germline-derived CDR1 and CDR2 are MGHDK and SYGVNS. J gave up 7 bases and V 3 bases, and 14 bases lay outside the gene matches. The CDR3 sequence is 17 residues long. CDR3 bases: TGTGCCAGCAGTGACCCAGGACAGGGACGGATACCGAACATTCAGTACTTC. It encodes CASSDPGQGRIPNIQYF. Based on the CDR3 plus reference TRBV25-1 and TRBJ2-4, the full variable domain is EADIYQTPRYLVIGTGKKITLECSQTMGHDKMYWYQQDPGMELHLIHYSYGVNSTEKGDLSSESTVSRIRTEHFPLTLESARPSHTSQYLCASSDPGQGRIPNIQYFGAGTRLSVL.

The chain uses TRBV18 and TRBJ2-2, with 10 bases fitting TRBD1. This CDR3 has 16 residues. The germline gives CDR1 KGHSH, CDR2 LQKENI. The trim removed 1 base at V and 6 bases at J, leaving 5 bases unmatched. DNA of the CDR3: TGTGCCAGCTCACCACTCGACAGGGGGCGCGCCGGGGAGCTGTTTTTT. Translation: CASSPLDRGRAGELFF.

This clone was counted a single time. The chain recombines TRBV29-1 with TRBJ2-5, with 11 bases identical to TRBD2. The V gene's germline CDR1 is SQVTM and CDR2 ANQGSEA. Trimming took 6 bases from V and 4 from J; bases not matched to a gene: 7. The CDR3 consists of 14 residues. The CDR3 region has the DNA TGCAGCGTCCTACATAGCGGGGGGGCAGAGACCCAGTACTTC. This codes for CSVLHSGGAETQYF.

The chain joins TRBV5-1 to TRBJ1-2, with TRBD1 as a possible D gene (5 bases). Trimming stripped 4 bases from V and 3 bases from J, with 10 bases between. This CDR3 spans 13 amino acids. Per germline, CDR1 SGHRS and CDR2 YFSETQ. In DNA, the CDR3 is TGCGCCAGCAGCCGGGACGGGGACTATGGCTACACCTTC. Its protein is CASSRDGDYGYTF.

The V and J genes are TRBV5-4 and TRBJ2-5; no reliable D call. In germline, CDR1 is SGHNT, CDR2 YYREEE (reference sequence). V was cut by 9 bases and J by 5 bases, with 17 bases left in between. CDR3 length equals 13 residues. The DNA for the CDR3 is TGTGCCACCGAGTCCCGGACGGAGGAGACCCAGTACTTC. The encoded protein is CATESRTEETQYF. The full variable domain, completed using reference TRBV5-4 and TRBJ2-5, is ETGVTQSPTHLIKTRGQQVTLRCSSQSGHNTVSWYQQALGQGPQFIFQYYREEENGRGNFPPRFSGLQFPNYSSELNVNALELDDSALYLCATESRTEETQYFGPGTRLLVL.

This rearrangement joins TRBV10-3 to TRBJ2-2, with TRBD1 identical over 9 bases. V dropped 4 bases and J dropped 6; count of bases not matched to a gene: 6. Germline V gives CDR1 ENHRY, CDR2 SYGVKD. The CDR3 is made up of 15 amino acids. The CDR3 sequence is CAISAGQGQPGELFF. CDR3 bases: TGTGCCATCAGTGCGGGACAGGGACAGCCCGGGGAGCTGTTTTTT.

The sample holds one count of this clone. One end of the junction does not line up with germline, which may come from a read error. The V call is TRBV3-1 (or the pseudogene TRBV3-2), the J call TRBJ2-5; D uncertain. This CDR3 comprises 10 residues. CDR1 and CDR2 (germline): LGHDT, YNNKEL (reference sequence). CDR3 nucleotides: TGTGCCAGCAGTCAAGAGACCCAGTACTTC. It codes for CASSQETQYF.

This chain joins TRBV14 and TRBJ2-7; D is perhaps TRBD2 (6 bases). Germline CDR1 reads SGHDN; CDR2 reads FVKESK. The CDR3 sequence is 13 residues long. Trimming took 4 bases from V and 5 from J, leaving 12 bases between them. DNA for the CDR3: TGTGCCAGCAGCCCCGTCGGCGGGGACGAGCAGTACTTC. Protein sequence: CASSPVGGDEQYF.

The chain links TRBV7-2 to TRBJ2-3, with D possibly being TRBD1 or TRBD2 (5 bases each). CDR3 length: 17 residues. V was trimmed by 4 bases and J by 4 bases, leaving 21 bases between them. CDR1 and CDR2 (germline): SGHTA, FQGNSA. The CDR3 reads CASSSPGGAWDPDTQYF. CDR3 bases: TGTGCCAGCAGCTCCCCGGGCGGAGCGTGGGACCCAGATACGCAGTATTTT.

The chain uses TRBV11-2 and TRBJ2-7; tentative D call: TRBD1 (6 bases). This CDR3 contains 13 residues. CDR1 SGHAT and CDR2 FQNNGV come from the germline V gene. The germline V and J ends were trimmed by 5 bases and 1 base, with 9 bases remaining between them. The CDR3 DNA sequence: TGTGCCAGCAGCGTACAGGGTTCCTACGAGCAGTACTTC. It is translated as CASSVQGSYEQYF.

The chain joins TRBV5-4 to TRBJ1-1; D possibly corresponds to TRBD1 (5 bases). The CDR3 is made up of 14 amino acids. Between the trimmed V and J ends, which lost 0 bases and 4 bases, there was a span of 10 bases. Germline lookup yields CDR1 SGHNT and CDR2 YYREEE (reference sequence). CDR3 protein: CASSLGGVGTEAFF. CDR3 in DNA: TGTGCCAGCAGCTTGGGGGGGGTCGGCACTGAAGCTTTCTTT.

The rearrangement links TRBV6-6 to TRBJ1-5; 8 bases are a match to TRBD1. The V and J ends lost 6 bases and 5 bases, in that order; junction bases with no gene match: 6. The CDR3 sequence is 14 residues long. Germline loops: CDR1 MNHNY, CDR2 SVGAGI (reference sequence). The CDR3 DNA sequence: TGTGCCAGCAGGCCCGGACAGGGTTATCAGCCCCAGCATTTT. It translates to CASRPGQGYQPQHF.